The clone carrying this TCR beta chain has just one count. Profiling relied on immunoSEQ multiplex PCR, and the TCRdb table lists in-frame clones only, not all of them. The repertoire holds 250,000 to 350,000 clones, around 89% seen once, with 0.7% to 0.9% in the top ten. The data are from a study of blood T cell repertoires in COVID-19. Sequencing was done on a sample of peripheral blood. The sequence was collected from a man aged 25 to 40 with acute or convalescent COVID-19.

CDR3 sequence: CASRLTGTGQGYTF. The CDR3 region has the DNA TGTGCCAGCAGGCTTACCGGGACAGGGCAGGGCTACACCTTC. The genes are TRBV28 and TRBJ1-2; the match to TRBD1 covers 9 bases. Germline V lookup: CDR1 MDHEN, CDR2 SYDVKM. The CDR3 covers 14 residues. Germline trimming cut 6 bases from V and 8 bases from J; bases unmatched to any gene: 10.